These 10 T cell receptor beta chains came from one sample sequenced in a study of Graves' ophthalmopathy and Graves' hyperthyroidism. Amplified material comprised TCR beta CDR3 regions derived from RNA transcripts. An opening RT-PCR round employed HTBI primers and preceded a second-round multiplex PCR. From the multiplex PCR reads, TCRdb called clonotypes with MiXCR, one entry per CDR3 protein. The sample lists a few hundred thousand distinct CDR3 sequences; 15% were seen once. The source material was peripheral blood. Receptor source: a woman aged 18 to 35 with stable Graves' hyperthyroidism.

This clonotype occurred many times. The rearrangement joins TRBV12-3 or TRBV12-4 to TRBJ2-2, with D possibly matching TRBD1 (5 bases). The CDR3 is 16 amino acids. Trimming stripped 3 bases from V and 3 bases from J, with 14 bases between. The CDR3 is CASSFAGAIHTGELFF. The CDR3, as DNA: TGTGCCAGCAGTTTTGCTGGGGCCATTCACACCGGGGAGCTGTTTTTT.

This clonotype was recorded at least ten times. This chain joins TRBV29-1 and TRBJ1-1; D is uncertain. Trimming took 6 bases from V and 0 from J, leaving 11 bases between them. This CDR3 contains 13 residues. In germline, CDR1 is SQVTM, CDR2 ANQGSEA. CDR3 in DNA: TGCAGCGTGAACCATTTAATGAACACTGAAGCTTTCTTT. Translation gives CSVNHLMNTEAFF.

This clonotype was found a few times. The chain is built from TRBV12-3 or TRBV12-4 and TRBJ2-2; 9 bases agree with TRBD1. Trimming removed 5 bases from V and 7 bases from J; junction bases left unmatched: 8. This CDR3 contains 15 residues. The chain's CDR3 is CASSPRTGANGELFF. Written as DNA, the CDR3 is TGTGCCAGCAGTCCTAGGACAGGGGCGAACGGGGAGCTGTTTTTT.

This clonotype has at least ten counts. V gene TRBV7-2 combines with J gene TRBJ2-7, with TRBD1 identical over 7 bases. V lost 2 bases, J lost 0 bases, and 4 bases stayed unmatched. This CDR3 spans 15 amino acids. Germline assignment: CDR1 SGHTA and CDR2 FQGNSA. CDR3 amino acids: CASSLRPGGSYEQYF. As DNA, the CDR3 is TGTGCCAGCAGCTTAAGGCCAGGGGGCTCCTACGAGCAGTACTTC. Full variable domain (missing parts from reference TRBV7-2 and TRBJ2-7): GAGVSQSPSNKVTEKGKDVELRCDPISGHTALYWYRQSLGQGLEFLIYFQGNSAPDKSGLPSDRFSAERTGGSVSTLTIQRTQQEDSAVYLCASSLRPGGSYEQYFGPGTRLTVT.

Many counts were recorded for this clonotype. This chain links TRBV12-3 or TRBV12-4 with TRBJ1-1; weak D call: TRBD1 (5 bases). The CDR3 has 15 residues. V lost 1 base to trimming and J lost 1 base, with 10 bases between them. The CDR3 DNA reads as TGTGCCAGCAGTTTAGAAGGACACGCGAACACTGAAGCTTTCTTT. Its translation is CASSLEGHANTEAFF.

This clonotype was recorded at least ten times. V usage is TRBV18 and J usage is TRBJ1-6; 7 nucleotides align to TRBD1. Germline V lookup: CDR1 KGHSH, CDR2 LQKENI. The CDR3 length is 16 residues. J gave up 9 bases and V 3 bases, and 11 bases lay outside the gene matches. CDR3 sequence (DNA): TGTGCCAGCTCACCTAGACAGGGAAAGTCTACTTCACCCCTCCACTTT. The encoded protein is CASSPRQGKSTSPLHF.

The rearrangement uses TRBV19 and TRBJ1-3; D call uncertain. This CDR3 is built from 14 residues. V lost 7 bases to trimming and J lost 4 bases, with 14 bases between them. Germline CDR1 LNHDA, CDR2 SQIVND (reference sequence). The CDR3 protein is CASKSMAPGNTIYF. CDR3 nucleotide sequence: TGTGCCAGTAAATCCATGGCCCCAGGAAACACCATATATTTT.

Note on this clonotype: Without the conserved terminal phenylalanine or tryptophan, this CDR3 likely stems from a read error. The CDR3 coding sequence is TGTGCCAGCAGCTTAGCGGAAACACAAGAGACCCAGTACTTG. This codes for CASSLAETQETQYL. This chain links TRBV7-8 with TRBJ2-5, with unresolved D. Between the trimmed V and J ends, which lost 0 bases and 2 bases, there was a span of 7 bases. Germline V gene sequence: CDR1 SGHVS, CDR2 FQNEAQ. The CDR3 consists of 14 residues.

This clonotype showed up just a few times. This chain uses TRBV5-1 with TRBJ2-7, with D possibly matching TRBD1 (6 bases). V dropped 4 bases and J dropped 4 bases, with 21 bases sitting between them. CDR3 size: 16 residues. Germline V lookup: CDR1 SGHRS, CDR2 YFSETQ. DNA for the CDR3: TGCGCCAGCAGCACATTCAACGGGACACCAAAATACGAGCAGTACTTC. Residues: CASSTFNGTPKYEQYF.

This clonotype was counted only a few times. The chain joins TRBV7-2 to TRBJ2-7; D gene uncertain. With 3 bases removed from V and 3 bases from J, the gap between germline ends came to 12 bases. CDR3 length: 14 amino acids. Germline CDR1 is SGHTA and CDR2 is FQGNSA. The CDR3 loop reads CASSFFEYGYEQYF. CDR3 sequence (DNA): TGTGCCAGCAGCTTTTTTGAGTATGGCTACGAGCAGTACTTC.